Included here is one TCR beta chain sequence, with context. Its antigen is currently unknown. The entry originates in a study of lymphopenia after photon versus proton radiotherapy. Generated by immunoSEQ multiplex PCR, the TCRdb table keeps only in-frame clones and is missing some. This sample carries 70,000 to 95,000 clones, around four fifths of them seen once, and the ten largest clones take about 1.3%. The study's findings and limits: Relative stability marked proton patients; photon patients lost diversity and naive cells.

This CDR3 is built from 14 residues. Germline V lookup: CDR1 MDHEN, CDR2 SYDVKM. Trimming pared 4 bases from V and 4 bases from J, leaving 14 bases between. This sequence originates from a man in his 60s with pancreatic cancer. This sequence joins TRBV28 and TRBJ2-7, with D perhaps given as TRBD1 or TRBD2 (6 bases each). The sample here was peripheral blood, taken from a patient treated with proton-based radiotherapy. This chain's CDR3 is CASSSGAQIYEQYF. For the CDR3, the DNA is TGTGCCAGCAGTTCGGGGGCCCAGATTTACGAGCAGTACTTC.